One TCR beta chain is described in this entry. Germline values: CDR1 MNHNS, CDR2 SASEGT. J gave up 4 bases and V 4 bases, and 7 bases lay outside the gene matches. The CDR3 length is 15 residues. The data were taken from a study of cytomegalovirus exposure and HLA in healthy donors. PCR used 60 Vbeta primers and 13 Jbeta primers. The repertoire was sequenced with immunoSEQ multiplex PCR; TCRdb's copy has only in-frame clones and lacks some. The table includes around 170,000 clones, approximately 88% detected once. The TCR was taken from a boy aged 2 to 10 in good health and CMV-seronegative. This sequence joins TRBV6-1 and TRBJ1-3, with TRBD1 identical over 7 bases. The sample taken for sequencing was PBMCs. In DNA form, the CDR3 reads TGTGCCAGCAGTGCCGAACAGGGGTCAGGAAACACCATATATTTT. Translated, it gives CASSAEQGSGNTIYF.